The 8 T cell receptor beta chains reported below all come from one sample, sequenced in a study of blood T cell repertoires in COVID-19. Here immunoSEQ multiplex PCR was the method, and the copy in TCRdb shows in-frame clones only, minus some. Of some 80,000 clones in the sample, 85% are singletons; the top ten hold more than 9.5%. The source material was peripheral blood. These TCRs come from a man in his forties or fifties with COVID-19, enrolled during active disease.

This chain connects TRBV21-1 to TRBJ1-1. TRBV21-1 has pseudogene status. This CDR3 is built from 17 residues. The CDR3: CASSKALSFREDTEAFF. The CDR3 bases are TGTGCCAGCAGCAAAGCGCTCAGCTTTCGGGAGGACACTGAAGCTTTCTTT.

This rearrangement joins TRBV28 to TRBJ1-2, with TRBD1 matching 7 bases. Per the germline V gene, CDR1 is MDHEN and CDR2 is SYDVKM. CDR3 length equals 15 residues. V shed 7 bases, J shed 3 bases, and the junction held 11 bases outside the gene matches. The CDR3 loop reads CASNERGGAYYGYTF. CDR3 nucleotide sequence: TGTGCCAGCAATGAGCGAGGGGGCGCCTACTATGGCTACACCTTC.

V gene TRBV6-2 or TRBV6-3 combines with J gene TRBJ2-3; 9 bases fit TRBD2. Trimming at V came to 6 bases and at J to 5 bases, leaving 9 bases not matched to a gene. The germline V gene encodes CDR1 MNHEY and CDR2 SVGEGT. The CDR3 extends over 15 amino acids. The CDR3 coding sequence is TGTGCCAGCAGCCCCAGAGGCGGGAGGGGAGATACGCAGTATTTT. Amino acids: CASSPRGGRGDTQYF.

The CDR3 reads CASSLSRALHF. The CDR3 coding sequence is TGTGCCAGCAGTTTAAGCAGGGCCCTCCACTTT. This chain joins TRBV28 and TRBJ1-6; D is perhaps TRBD1 (5 bases). The V and J ends lost 2 bases and 14 bases respectively, with 7 bases between them. The length of the CDR3 is 11 residues. Germline loops: CDR1 MDHEN, CDR2 SYDVKM.

This clone was picked up one time. CDR3 loop: CATGGGSGGTDTQYF. Written as DNA, the CDR3 is TGTGCCACCGGGGGGGGAAGCGGGGGCACAGATACGCAGTATTTT. This chain uses TRBV19 with TRBJ2-3; TRBD2 agrees at 8 bases. Losses at the gene ends were 10 bases for V and 1 base for J; bases not matched to a gene: 10. Germline lookup yields CDR1 LNHDA and CDR2 SQIVND (reference sequence). CDR3 size: 15 residues.

The chain recombines TRBV24-1 with TRBJ2-2; D call uncertain. The CDR3 sequence is 13 residues long. V dropped 10 bases and J dropped 5 bases, with 13 bases sitting between them. CDR1 and CDR2 (germline): KGHDR, SFDVKD. CDR3 nucleotides: TGTGCCACTTCGGTGACAAGGACCGGGGAGCTGTTTTTT. Protein: CATSVTRTGELFF.

The chain carries TRBV7-9 and TRBJ2-3, with no clear D. V lost 8 bases and J lost 0, with 12 bases in between. Germline V gene sequence: CDR1 SEHNR, CDR2 FQNEAQ (reference sequence). This CDR3 spans 14 amino acids. CDR3 DNA: TGTGCCAGCCCTCCCAGTGGTAGCACAGATACGCAGTATTTT. It is translated as CASPPSGSTDTQYF. Full variable domain (remainder filled in from reference TRBV7-9 and TRBJ2-3): DTGVSQNPRHKITKRGQNVTFRCDPISEHNRLYWYRQTLGQGPEFLTYFQNEAQLEKSRLLSDRFSAERPKGSFSTLEIQRTEQGDSAMYLCASPPSGSTDTQYFGPGTRLTVL.

The V and J genes are TRBV4-1 and TRBJ2-1, with TRBD2 as a possible D gene (5 bases). Trimming left V 0 bases short and J 7 bases short, with 13 bases between. The length of the CDR3 is 15 residues. The germline CDR1 and CDR2 sequences are MGHRA and YSYEKL. The CDR3 reads CASSQDFSGGNEQFF. In DNA, the CDR3 is TGCGCCAGCAGCCAAGACTTCTCGGGCGGGAATGAGCAGTTCTTC.